These 2 T cell receptor beta chains originate from one sample sequenced in a study of blood T cell repertoires in COVID-19. The repertoire was sequenced with immunoSEQ multiplex PCR; TCRdb's copy has only in-frame clones and lacks some. The data hold more than 300,000 clones, with around 87% observed a single time. The sample was peripheral blood. The receptor source for this set is a woman under 40 with COVID-19, enrolled during active disease.

The chain uses TRBV5-6 and TRBJ1-1; unclear D gene. Germline values: CDR1 SGHDT, CDR2 YYEEEE. The CDR3 totals 15 residues. The V end lost 4 bases, the J end lost 4 bases, and 17 bases lay between the germline ends. As DNA, the CDR3 is TGTGCCAGCAGCCTCCGGGAGAGGCTGATCACTGAAGCTTTCTTT. Encoded protein: CASSLRERLITEAFF.

The genes are TRBV7-9 and TRBJ2-3; maybe TRBD2 (6 bases). Germline loops: CDR1 SEHNR, CDR2 FQNEAQ (reference sequence). The CDR3 runs 14 residues. Trimming took off 0 bases at V and 4 bases at J, with 8 bases between the two ends. The CDR3 nucleotides are TGTGCCAGCAGCTTAGCGGGGGAGGCAGATACGCAGTATTTT. It translates to CASSLAGEADTQYF.